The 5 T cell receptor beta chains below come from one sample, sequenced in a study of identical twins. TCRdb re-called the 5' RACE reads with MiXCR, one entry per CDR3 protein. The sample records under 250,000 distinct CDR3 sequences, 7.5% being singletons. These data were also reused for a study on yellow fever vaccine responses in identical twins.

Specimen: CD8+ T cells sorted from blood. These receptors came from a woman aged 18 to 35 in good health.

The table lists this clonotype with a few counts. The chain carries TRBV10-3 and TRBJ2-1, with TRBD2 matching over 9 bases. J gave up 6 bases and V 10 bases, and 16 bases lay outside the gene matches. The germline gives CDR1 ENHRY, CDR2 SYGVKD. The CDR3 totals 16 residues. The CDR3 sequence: CASQPNEREAINEQFF. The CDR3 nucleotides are TGTGCCAGCCAACCGAATGAGCGGGAGGCCATCAATGAGCAGTTCTTC.

This chain's CDR3 is CASSLNPTGQGLSETQYF. The CDR3 bases are TGTGCCAGCAGTCTGAACCCCACAGGACAGGGATTGTCAGAGACCCAGTACTTC. The chain carries TRBV28 and TRBJ2-5; 8 nucleotides agree with TRBD1. CDR1 MDHEN and CDR2 SYDVKM come from the germline V gene. J gave up 4 bases and V 5 bases, and 18 bases lay outside the gene matches. The CDR3 has 18 residues.

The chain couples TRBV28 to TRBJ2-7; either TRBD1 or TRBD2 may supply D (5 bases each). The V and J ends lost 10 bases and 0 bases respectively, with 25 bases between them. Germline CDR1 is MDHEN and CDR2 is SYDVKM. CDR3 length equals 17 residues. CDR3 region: CATVGVSRGLSSYEQYV. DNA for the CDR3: TGTGCCACCGTGGGCGTATCGAGGGGTCTCAGCTCCTACGAGCAGTACGTC.

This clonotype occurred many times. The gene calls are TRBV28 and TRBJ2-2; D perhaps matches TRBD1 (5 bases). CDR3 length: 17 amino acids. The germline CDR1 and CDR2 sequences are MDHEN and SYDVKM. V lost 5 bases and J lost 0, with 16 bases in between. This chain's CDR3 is CASSPATADTNTGELFF. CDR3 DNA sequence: TGTGCCAGCAGTCCCGCGACAGCTGACACGAACACCGGGGAGCTGTTTTTT.

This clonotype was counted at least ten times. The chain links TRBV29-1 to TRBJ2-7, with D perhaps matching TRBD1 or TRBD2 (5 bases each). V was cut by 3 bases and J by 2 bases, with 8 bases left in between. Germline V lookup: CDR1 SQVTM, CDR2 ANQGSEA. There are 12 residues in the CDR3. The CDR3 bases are TGCAGCGTTGAGCGAGGGGCCTACGAGCAGTACTTC. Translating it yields CSVERGAYEQYF.